The 14 T cell receptor beta chains presented below share a single source sample, sequenced in a study of T cell responses to AZD1222 COVID-19 vaccine. Produced via immunoSEQ multiplex PCR; TCRdb's table is partial and in-frame only. The sample lists some 84,000 clones; 80% to 90% were seen once. The sequenced sample was peripheral blood, obtained on day 0 of AZD1222 vaccination. All receptors derive from an adult in good health.

The J gene is TRBJ1-2, the V gene TRBV6-6; D possibly corresponds to TRBD1 (5 bases). The V and J ends lost 2 bases and 8 bases respectively, with 18 bases between them. The CDR3 has 15 amino acids. Germline V gives CDR1 MNHNY, CDR2 SVGAGI (reference sequence). The CDR3 DNA follows: TGTGCCAGCAGTTACGGGGGGATAGTTATTACGGGCTACACCTTC. It specifies CASSYGGIVITGYTF.

This sequence joins TRBV3-1 (or the pseudogene TRBV3-2) and TRBJ1-1; unclear D gene. V dropped 0 bases and J dropped 4 bases, with 9 bases sitting between them. The germline V gene encodes CDR1 LGHDT and CDR2 YNNKEL (reference sequence). The CDR3 spans 14 residues. CDR3 amino acids: CASSQEPGSTEAFF. For the CDR3, the DNA is TGTGCCAGCAGCCAAGAGCCCGGGAGCACTGAAGCTTTCTTT.

This clone occurred a few times. J is TRBJ1-4 and V is TRBV27; D uncertain. V lost 6 bases, J lost 4 bases, and 15 bases lay in between. This CDR3 has 15 amino acids. The germline CDR1 and CDR2 sequences are MNHEY and SMNVEV (reference sequence). CDR3 coding DNA: TGTGCCAGCAGCCGAACGGGAGTCGGTAATGAAAAACTGTTTTTT. This sequence encodes CASSRTGVGNEKLFF.

This sequence joins TRBV19 and TRBJ1-5; D is unresolved. The germline gives CDR1 LNHDA, CDR2 SQIVND (reference sequence). The CDR3 runs to 14 residues. V was pared by 5 bases and J by 0 bases, with 8 bases between. The CDR3 protein is CASSPSPSNQPQHF. Here the CDR3 DNA reads TGTGCCAGTAGTCCATCCCCTAGCAATCAGCCCCAGCATTTT.

The chain employs TRBV29-1 and TRBJ1-2; the D gene is possibly TRBD1 (6 bases). CDR1 and CDR2 (germline): SQVTM, ANQGSEA. Trimming pared 2 bases from V and 6 bases from J, leaving 13 bases between. The CDR3 totals 13 residues. CDR3: CSVEPVQGNGYTF. In DNA form, the CDR3 reads TGCAGCGTTGAACCCGTACAGGGAAATGGCTACACCTTC.

The chain links TRBV28 to TRBJ2-1; TRBD2 matches at 13 bases. V lost 4 bases to trimming and J lost 12 bases; unmatched junction nucleotides: 9. Per the germline V gene, CDR1 is MDHEN and CDR2 is SYDVKM. The CDR3 runs to 15 residues. As DNA, the CDR3 is TGTGCCAGCAGTTCCGGGACTAGCGGGATATGGGTGCAGTTCTTC. Its protein is CASSSGTSGIWVQFF.

This CDR3 is CASRDGPIQGVPLHF. As DNA, the CDR3 is TGCGCCAGCAGGGACGGGCCCATCCAGGGCGTCCCCCTCCACTTT. The chain uses TRBV10-2 and TRBJ1-6; tentative D call: TRBD1 (5 bases). There are 15 residues in the CDR3. Germline V CDR1 and CDR2: WSHSY, SAAADI. V gave up 6 bases and J gave up 13 bases, with 22 bases separating them.

The chain uses TRBV5-1 and TRBJ2-3; maybe TRBD2 (5 bases). The V and J ends lost 0 bases and 6 bases respectively, with 11 bases between them. The CDR3 covers 14 residues. From germline, CDR1 is SGHRS and CDR2 YFSETQ. CDR3 in amino acids: CASSLGLAGDTQYF. CDR3 nucleotides: TGCGCCAGCAGCTTGGGCCTAGCTGGTGATACGCAGTATTTT.

This chain connects TRBV27 to TRBJ1-1; TRBD1 matches 7 bases. The CDR3 covers 14 residues. Germline V lookup: CDR1 MNHEY, CDR2 SMNVEV (reference sequence). The trim removed 2 bases at V and 6 bases at J, leaving 6 bases unmatched. CDR3 sequence: CASSLLQGRAEAFF. CDR3 DNA sequence: TGTGCCAGCAGTTTACTACAGGGGAGGGCTGAAGCTTTCTTT.

The rearrangement uses TRBV3-1 (or the pseudogene TRBV3-2) and TRBJ1-4; no definite D call. CDR1 and CDR2 (germline): LGHDT, YNNKEL (reference sequence). The CDR3 length is 13 residues. Trimming shortened V by 4 bases and J by 3 bases, and 6 bases separated the two germline ends. The CDR3 nucleotides read TGTGCCAGCAGCCCGTGGGCTAATGAAAAACTGTTTTTT. It codes for CASSPWANEKLFF.

This clone came up many times. The chain is built from TRBV7-8 and TRBJ2-7, with a possible D match to TRBD2 (6 bases). V was cut by 8 bases and J by 0 bases, with 11 bases left in between. The CDR3 has 13 amino acids. Germline CDR1 is SGHVS and CDR2 is FQNEAQ. As DNA, the CDR3 is TGTGCCAGCGCGGGACGGATCTCCTACGAGCAGTACTTC. As protein: CASAGRISYEQYF.

In regard to this clone: The junction departs from germline at one end; a sequencing error may be responsible. The rearrangement links TRBV18 to TRBJ2-3; D ambiguous. CDR1 is KGHSH and CDR2 is LQKENI in the germline V gene. This CDR3 has 16 residues. The CDR3 sequence: CASSPFVVVSTDTQYF. The CDR3 DNA reads TGTGCCAGCTCACCATTTGTGGTGGTAAGCACCGATACGCAGTATTTT.

V gene TRBV5-1 combines with J gene TRBJ1-1, with 7 bases aligning to TRBD1. CDR3 length: 15 amino acids. J lost 4 bases, V lost 0 bases, and 6 bases had no gene match. In germline, CDR1 is SGHRS, CDR2 YFSETQ. Here the CDR3 DNA reads TGCGCCAGCAGCTTGGTCGGCAGGGGGAGCACTGAAGCTTTCTTT. Protein product: CASSLVGRGSTEAFF.

This chain joins TRBV11-3 and TRBJ2-3, with D perhaps TRBD1 or TRBD2 (5 bases each). V lost 4 bases and J lost 4, with 18 bases in between. Germline V lookup: CDR1 SGHNT, CDR2 YENEEA. CDR3 size: 16 residues. In nucleotides, the CDR3 is TGTGCCAGCAGCTGGAGACGGTTCGAGGGGTCAGATACGCAGTATTTT. This sequence encodes CASSWRRFEGSDTQYF. The variable domain in full, with the rest retrieved from reference TRBV11-3 and TRBJ2-3, is EAGVVQSPRYKIIEKKQPVAFWCNPISGHNTLYWYLQNLGQGPELLIRYENEEAVDDSQLPKDRFSAERLKGVDSTLKIQPAELGDSAVYLCASSWRRFEGSDTQYFGPGTRLTVL.